Listed below are T cell receptor beta chains from one sample, sequenced in a study of blood T cell repertoires in COVID-19. Some clones are missing from TCRdb's copy, which holds only in-frame ones; the method was immunoSEQ multiplex PCR. The repertoire holds 250,000 or so clones, with roughly 90% as singletons. Sequenced: peripheral blood. These receptors originate from a woman aged 60 to 75 with acute or convalescent COVID-19. The CDR3 runs from the conserved cysteine through the conserved F or W. Each record gives: clone size, D gene, V gene, J gene, CDR3 DNA, CDR3 protein. A D gene is named only where the DNA matches it firmly. Size is stated for part of the rows, as once, few or many counts, or as a class when the clone is expanded.

.	.	TRBV4-1	TRBJ2-2	TGCGCCAGCAGCCTAGTTTCCTTCCCCGGGGAGCTGTTTTTT	CASSLVSFPGELFF
.	.	TRBV7-3	TRBJ1-5	TGTGCCAGCAGCTTAGGAGCCAATCAGCCCCAGCATTTT	CASSLGANQPQHF
.	TRBD2	TRBV6-2/TRBV6-3	TRBJ2-4	TGTGCCAGCACCCCGAGGGCTAGCGGGAGGGCCTTTGCCAAAAACATTCAGTACTTC	CASTPRASGRAFAKNIQYF
.	.	TRBV28	TRBJ1-2	TGTGCCAGCAGTTTATTGGGAGGGGGGAATGGCTACACCTTC	CASSLLGGGNGYTF
.	.	TRBV6-5	TRBJ1-2	TGTGCCAGCAGTTACGAGCGACGAGGCTATGGCTACACCTTC	CASSYERRGYGYTF
.	.	TRBV6-5	TRBJ1-2	TGTGCCAGCAGTTACGGGAGACAGGTTCACTATGGCTACACCTTC	CASSYGRQVHYGYTF
once	.	TRBV30	TRBJ1-4	TGTGCCTGGAGTGAGGGGACTAATGAAAAACTGTTTTTT	CAWSEGTNEKLFF
.	.	TRBV11-2	TRBJ2-2	TGTGCCAGCAGCGAACTACGGACAGGGAGGGCCGGGGAGCTGTTTTTT	CASSELRTGRAGELFF
.	.	TRBV28	TRBJ1-2	TGTGCCAGCAGTTCTGCCAGGGGCTACACCTTC	CASSSARGYTF
.	.	TRBV20-1	TRBJ1-1	TGCAGTGCTACCCACAGAGAAGCTTTCTTT	CSATHREAFF
.	.	TRBV6-1	TRBJ1-6	TGTGCCAGCAGTGAAATTCTGGCCGATTCACCCCTCCACTTT	CASSEILADSPLHF
.	.	TRBV18	TRBJ2-2	TGTGCCAGCTCAACATCCAAAGACAGACAAAACACCGGGGAGCTGTTTTTT	CASSTSKDRQNTGELFF
.	.	TRBV5-1	TRBJ1-1	TGCGCCAGCAGCTTGGCTAGCCGGCTGAACACTGAAGCTTTCTTT	CASSLASRLNTEAFF
.	.	TRBV11-2	TRBJ2-1	TGTGCCAGCAGCTTCGCTGGACATACGAATGAGCAGTTCTTC	CASSFAGHTNEQFF
.	.	TRBV11-2	TRBJ2-7	TGTGCCAGCAGCTTTGCAGGTAATTTCTACGAGCAGTACTTC	CASSFAGNFYEQYF
.	TRBD2	TRBV28	TRBJ2-5	TGTGCCAGCAGTTTATGGGCTAGCGGGGAAGAGACCCAGTACTTC	CASSLWASGEETQYF
.	.	TRBV4-1	TRBJ1-2	TGCGCCAGCAGCCAAATGATGCGGGGGATTAACTATGGCTACACCTTC	CASSQMMRGINYGYTF
.	.	TRBV18	TRBJ1-1	TGTGCCAGCTCACCTATACAGGGAAGGAACACTGAAGCTTTCTTT	CASSPIQGRNTEAFF
.	.	TRBV7-2	TRBJ2-2	TGTGCCAGCAGCCGCTACAACACCGGGGAGCTGTTTTTT	CASSRYNTGELFF
.	TRBD1	TRBV9	TRBJ1-1	TGTGCCAGCAGCGTAGGACAGGGCACTGAAGCTTTCTTT	CASSVGQGTEAFF
.	TRBD2	TRBV6-5	TRBJ2-7	TGTGCCAGCAGTTCCCCCCGGGGGGGCGGCTACGAGCAGTACTTC	CASSSPRGGGYEQYF
.	.	TRBV5-5	TRBJ2-5	TGTGCCAGCAGCTTGGGGGGGCACCGAGCAGAGACCCAGTACTTC	CASSLGGHRAETQYF
.	.	TRBV19	TRBJ1-1	TGTGCCAGTAGTATCAGGGGACAAGCGAACACTGAAGCTTTCTTT	CASSIRGQANTEAFF
.	TRBD2	TRBV7-2	TRBJ2-3	TGTGCCAGCAGCTTAACATCGGGAGGACCAGATACGCAGTATTTT	CASSLTSGGPDTQYF
.	.	TRBV19	TRBJ1-2	TGTGCCAGTAGTATTGGGGGCCAGCCCTATGGCTACACCTTC	CASSIGGQPYGYTF
.	.	TRBV27	TRBJ1-1	TGTGCCAGCCGCCTCCGGACTTCATGGGACACTGAAGCTTTCTTT	CASRLRTSWDTEAFF
.	TRBD1	TRBV6-5	TRBJ1-2	TGTGCCAGCACCCGGACAGGGGCAGTGGATTATGGCTACACCTTC	CASTRTGAVDYGYTF
.	.	TRBV24-1	TRBJ1-2	TGTGCCACCAGTGAACCAGGGGACTATGGCTACACCTTC	CATSEPGDYGYTF
.	TRBD2	TRBV4-2	TRBJ2-7	TGTGCCAGCAGCCAGCTAGCGGGAGTCTACGAGCAGTACTTC	CASSQLAGVYEQYF
.	TRBD1	TRBV27	TRBJ1-6	TGTGCCAGCAGTTTTCTCGGCCCCGGGACAGGGTCTCATTCACCCCTCCACTTT	CASSFLGPGTGSHSPLHF
.	TRBD1	TRBV30	TRBJ2-5	TGTGCCTGGAGCGTCTGGACAGGGAGGGAGACCCAGTACTTC	CAWSVWTGRETQYF
.	.	TRBV6-7	TRBJ2-7	TGTGCCAGCAGATATGACATTGCCCGCTACGAGCAGTACTTC	CASRYDIARYEQYF
.	.	TRBV18	TRBJ1-1	TGTGCCAGCTCACCAGGGCTGAACACTGAAGCTTTCTTT	CASSPGLNTEAFF
.	.	TRBV30	TRBJ2-7	TGTGCCTGGAGTGCCCACCTCGGACAGACCGACGAGCAGTACTTC	CAWSAHLGQTDEQYF
.	.	TRBV21-1	TRBJ2-2	TGTGCCAGCAGGCGGGACTCTAACACCGGGGAGCTGTTTTTT	CASRRDSNTGELFF
few	.	TRBV15	TRBJ1-5	TGTGCCACCAGCAGAGAGTCAACAGGCAATCAGCCCCAGCATTTT	CATSRESTGNQPQHF
.	.	TRBV27	TRBJ2-5	TGTGCCAGCAGTTTATTCGCCCGGGAGACCCAGTACTTC	CASSLFARETQYF
.	.	TRBV15	TRBJ1-1	TGTGCCACCAGCAGAGATTGGGGCAGTAGGTACACTGAAGCTTTCTTT	CATSRDWGSRYTEAFF
once	TRBD1	TRBV5-1	TRBJ2-7	TGCGCCAGCAGCAGCCAGGGGGCGCCCGGTGAGCAGTACTTC	CASSSQGAPGEQYF
.	TRBD2	TRBV6-6	TRBJ2-5	TGTGCCAGCAGTGCCCAGACTAGCGGGGGAGAGACCCAGTACTTC	CASSAQTSGGETQYF
.	.	TRBV6-2/TRBV6-3	TRBJ2-4	TGTGCCAGCAGTTACGACAGTCTCAAAAACATTCAGTACTTC	CASSYDSLKNIQYF
.	TRBD1	TRBV19	TRBJ1-6	TGTGCCAGTAGTAACTTGGGACAGGGCAATAATTCACCCCTCCACTTT	CASSNLGQGNNSPLHF
.	TRBD1	TRBV4-2	TRBJ1-4	TGTGCCAGCAGCCCGGACAGGCGGAGCGAAAAACTGTTTTTT	CASSPDRRSEKLFF
once	.	TRBV7-9	TRBJ1-2	TGTGCCAGCAGCGCAAGCGGGGGTCAAGGCTACACCTTC	CASSASGGQGYTF
.	.	TRBV6-5	TRBJ1-4	TGTGCCAGCAGTCCTAAGAGAGCAACTAATGAAAAACTGTTTTTT	CASSPKRATNEKLFF
.	.	TRBV9	TRBJ2-1	TGTGCCAGCAGTGCCCTTAGGAGCTCCTACAATGAGCAGTTCTTC	CASSALRSSYNEQFF